Following are 6 T cell receptor beta chains from one sample sequenced in a study of blood T cell repertoires in COVID-19. Data came from immunoSEQ multiplex PCR; TCRdb stores just in-frame clones and leaves some out. Of roughly 250,000 clones detected, around 90% appear once; the ten largest clones hold around 2%. Input material: PBMCs or T cells enriched from blood (not recorded which). The receptor source for this set is a woman younger than 35 who had recovered from COVID-19.

This sequence joins TRBV5-1 and TRBJ1-3, with no clear D. Germline CDR1 reads SGHRS; CDR2 reads YFSETQ. Trimming cost V 2 bases and J 2 bases, with 8 bases left between them. This CDR3 spans 14 amino acids. The CDR3 DNA reads TGCGCCAGCAGCTTACAGAGTGCTGGAAACACCATATATTTT. It is translated as CASSLQSAGNTIYF.

The chain uses TRBV7-9 and TRBJ1-1, with 8 bases lining up with TRBD1. This CDR3 region has 14 residues. Losses at the gene ends were 1 base for V and 7 bases for J; bases not matched to a gene: 5. Germline V CDR1 and CDR2: SEHNR, FQNEAQ (reference sequence). The DNA for the CDR3 is TGTGCCAGCAGCTTAGACAGGGGGGAAGTTGAAGCTTTCTTT. Encoded protein: CASSLDRGEVEAFF.

The V gene is TRBV7-9, the J gene TRBJ2-7; TRBD1 matches 8 bases. The CDR3 is 12 residues long. Per germline, CDR1 SEHNR and CDR2 FQNEAQ (reference sequence). The trim removed 6 bases at V and 6 bases at J, leaving 4 bases unmatched. This CDR3 is CASRKTGGEQYF. CDR3 nucleotide sequence: TGTGCCAGCAGGAAAACAGGGGGCGAGCAGTACTTC. Variable domain in full (rest from reference TRBV7-9 and TRBJ2-7): DTGVSQNPRHKITKRGQNVTFRCDPISEHNRLYWYRQTLGQGPEFLTYFQNEAQLEKSRLLSDRFSAERPKGSFSTLEIQRTEQGDSAMYLCASRKTGGEQYFGPGTRLTVT.

The rearrangement joins TRBV27 to TRBJ2-1, with 10 bases lining up with TRBD1. Trimming at V came to 4 bases and at J to 7 bases, leaving 7 bases not matched to a gene. The germline V gene encodes CDR1 MNHEY and CDR2 SMNVEV (reference sequence). CDR3 length: 15 amino acids. In nucleotides, the CDR3 is TGTGCCAGCAGTTACTGGGACAGGGGTATGAATGAGCAGTTCTTC. Protein product: CASSYWDRGMNEQFF.

The rearrangement uses TRBV2 and TRBJ2-2; the D gene is possibly TRBD2 (8 bases). The CDR3 loop spans 20 amino acids. Germline lookup yields CDR1 SNHLY and CDR2 FYNNEI. V was trimmed by 6 bases and J by 0 bases, leaving 26 bases between them. Here the CDR3 reads CASRGTRQGAGLANTGELFF. Here the CDR3 DNA reads TGTGCCAGCAGAGGGACCCGACAGGGAGCGGGACTAGCGAACACCGGGGAGCTGTTTTTT.

The chain carries TRBV28 and TRBJ1-2; tentatively, D is TRBD1 (5 bases). The V end lost 5 bases, the J end lost 2 bases, and 21 bases lay between the germline ends. CDR3 length: 17 amino acids. Germline V lookup: CDR1 MDHEN, CDR2 SYDVKM. The CDR3 nucleotides read TGTGCCAGCAGTCCCTCGGTAGGGGCGCGGGGCAACTATGGCTACACCTTC. It translates to CASSPSVGARGNYGYTF.